What follows are 3 T cell receptor beta chains derived from one specimen sequenced in a study of blood T cell repertoires in COVID-19. This table comes from immunoSEQ multiplex PCR, and its TCRdb copy is limited to in-frame clones, with some not included. The sample shows approximately 210,000 clones, roughly four fifths of them seen only once. The material sequenced was PBMCs or T cells enriched from blood (not recorded which). These receptors came from a man aged 35 to 55 who had recovered from COVID-19.

This clone was recorded a few times. The chain joins TRBV11-1 to TRBJ2-2; D remains ambiguous. Trimming pared 10 bases from V and 2 bases from J, leaving 14 bases between. The CDR3 spans 14 residues. CDR1 is SGHAT and CDR2 is FQDESV in the germline V gene (reference sequence). The CDR3 sequence: CATSPGRNTGELFF. The CDR3, as DNA: TGTGCCACCTCCCCTGGTAGAAACACCGGGGAGCTGTTTTTT.

The V and J genes are TRBV6-5 and TRBJ1-2, with a weak D call TRBD1 (5 bases). Germline lookup yields CDR1 MNHEY and CDR2 SVGAGI. The CDR3 covers 11 residues. V was shortened by 7 bases and J by 14 bases, with 17 bases between the two germline ends. In nucleotides, the CDR3 is TGTGCCAGCACCGAGGGAGGGGCAGAAACCTTC. It encodes CASTEGGAETF.

The chain has TRBV9 and TRBJ2-2; 14 bases map to TRBD2. The J segment lost 7 bases and the V segment lost 4 bases, leaving 12 bases of the junction unmatched. Looked up from germline, CDR1 is SGDLS and CDR2 is YYNGEE. CDR3 length: 18 residues. The CDR3 bases are TGTGCCAGCAGCTCCCGGGGACTAGCGGGAGTAATTGGCGGGGAGCTGTTTTTT. Translation gives CASSSRGLAGVIGGELFF.